This TCR beta chain is from a study of blood T cell repertoires in COVID-19. J gave up 11 bases and V 1 base, and 10 bases lay outside the gene matches. Germline V gives CDR1 SGHTA, CDR2 FQGTGA. The CDR3 extends over 15 amino acids. Using immunoSEQ multiplex PCR, the repertoire was profiled, and TCRdb retains in-frame clones only, with some absent. Among 160,000 or so clones listed, 80% to 90% were seen once. This TCR derives from a man aged 40-49 years with acute or convalescent COVID-19. The chain is built from TRBV7-3 and TRBJ2-1, with 8 bases that match TRBD2. Sequenced input: peripheral blood. The CDR3, as DNA: TGTGCCAGCAGCTTAATGGGTGATAGCGGGGATAAGCAGTTCTTC. Translating it yields CASSLMGDSGDKQFF.